Below, 27 T cell receptor beta chains from the same sample are listed, as sequenced in a study of T-cell memory formation after mild COVID-19. A single record per CDR3 protein comes from TCRdb applying MiXCR to the 5' RACE reads. The table lists approximately 210,000 distinct CDR3 sequences, about 27% of them singletons. The sequenced sample was PBMCs or a T cell subset sorted from them (not recorded which). These receptors came from an adult woman who had mild COVID-19 (a few samples of this study predate the infection). Cell type and time point are not known.

The rearrangement joins TRBV12-3 or TRBV12-4 to TRBJ1-4; perhaps TRBD1 as D (6 bases). Trimming took 1 base from V and 8 from J, leaving 20 bases between them. This CDR3 spans 17 amino acids. CDR3 region: CASSLVRQGIRDEKLFF. The CDR3 bases are TGTGCCAGCAGTTTAGTTCGCCAGGGGATAAGGGACGAAAAACTGTTTTTT.

As to this clonotype: One end of the junction varies from germline; a read error may be responsible. This chain connects TRBV5-1 to TRBJ2-3; 7 nucleotides align to TRBD1. The CDR3 length is 14 residues. The germline CDR1 and CDR2 sequences are SGHRS and YFSETQ. CDR3 sequence reads: CASSLGTGTYTQYF. DNA for the CDR3: TGCGCCAGCAGCTTGGGGACAGGCACATATACGCAGTATTTT.

J is TRBJ1-2 and V is TRBV29-1; D unclear. Germline loops: CDR1 SQVTM, CDR2 ANQGSEA. This CDR3 is 13 amino acids long. V was clipped by 0 bases and J by 6 bases, with 11 bases between them. In nucleotides, the CDR3 is TGCAGCGTTGAAGATTCTGCCCTCCATGGCTACACCTTC. Protein product: CSVEDSALHGYTF.

V usage is TRBV5-1 and J usage is TRBJ2-5; 9 bases are a match to TRBD2. CDR1 SGHRS and CDR2 YFSETQ come from the germline V gene. The V and J ends lost 2 bases and 5 bases, in that order; junction bases with no gene match: 16. This CDR3 is 18 amino acids long. CDR3 nucleotide sequence: TGCGCCAGCAGCTTTGGGCGGGGGGGCTACTCTCCTCAGGAGACCCAGTACTTC. It yields the protein CASSFGRGGYSPQETQYF.

This sequence joins TRBV12-3 or TRBV12-4 and TRBJ1-2; D is ambiguous. The germline V and J ends were trimmed by 4 bases and 2 bases, with 17 bases remaining between them. The CDR3 runs to 16 residues. CDR3 DNA sequence: TGTGCCAGCAGTTCCCCGCTGTTTCGAGGCAACTATGGCTACACCTTC. This translates into CASSSPLFRGNYGYTF.

This clonotype occurred a few times. V gene TRBV4-3 combines with J gene TRBJ2-5; D is unclear. V was cut by 0 bases and J by 2 bases, with 10 bases left in between. Germline values: CDR1 LGHNA, CDR2 YSLEER. The CDR3 spans 15 residues. DNA for the CDR3: TGCGCCAGCAGCCAAGATATGGGCTTACAAGAGACCCAGTACTTC. Residues: CASSQDMGLQETQYF.

The rearrangement joins TRBV3-1 to TRBJ2-1, with D uncertain. This CDR3 has 15 residues. V lost 0 bases and J 9 bases, leaving 15 bases between the germline ends. Germline loops: CDR1 LGHDT, CDR2 YNNKEL (reference sequence). CDR3 bases: TGTGCCAGCAGCCAAGATCCGCGACCGCCGGCTGAGCAGTTCTTC. This codes for CASSQDPRPPAEQFF.

This clonotype appeared many times. The gene calls are TRBV11-2 and TRBJ2-1; 8 bases match TRBD2. The V segment lost 9 bases and the J segment 4 bases; nucleotides outside the gene matches: 8. Germline V lookup: CDR1 SGHAT, CDR2 FQNNGV. The CDR3 runs to 14 residues. CDR3 bases: TGTGCCAGTGCCGGGGGGGCCTCTTACAATGAGCAGTTCTTC. As protein: CASAGGASYNEQFF.

The chain uses TRBV12-3 or TRBV12-4 and TRBJ2-7, with TRBD1 identical over 8 bases. V shed 5 bases, J shed 5 bases, and the junction held 11 bases outside the gene matches. CDR3 length: 15 residues. As DNA, the CDR3 is TGTGCCAGCAGTCTGGTTCGGGACAGGAAAAACGAGCAGTACTTC. Its translation: CASSLVRDRKNEQYF.

The chain has TRBV4-1 and TRBJ2-7; TRBD2 is a possible D gene (5 bases). Trimming stripped 5 bases from V and 3 bases from J, with 14 bases between. CDR3 length: 14 amino acids. The germline gives CDR1 MGHRA, CDR2 YSYEKL. The CDR3: CASSKASSGYEQYF. CDR3 nucleotide sequence: TGCGCCAGCAGCAAGGCCAGCAGCGGCTACGAGCAGTACTTC.

The chain recombines TRBV6-6 with TRBJ1-2; no clear D. Germline V lookup: CDR1 MNHNY, CDR2 SVGAGI (reference sequence). Deletions cut 2 bases from V and 7 bases from J, with 8 bases between. This CDR3 spans 12 amino acids. The CDR3: CASSYVSGGYTF. The CDR3 nucleotides read TGTGCCAGCAGTTACGTGTCCGGTGGCTACACCTTC.

This clonotype appeared a few times. The CDR3, as DNA: TGTGCCAGCAGCCTAATAGGACAGGGGAACTACGAGCAGTACTTC. This codes for CASSLIGQGNYEQYF. This chain uses TRBV12-3 or TRBV12-4 with TRBJ2-7; 9 bases line up with TRBD1. The J segment lost 3 bases and the V segment lost 6 bases, leaving 9 bases of the junction unmatched. The CDR3 is made up of 15 amino acids.

This clonotype was counted between two and nine times. The chain is built from TRBV4-1 and TRBJ2-5, with 8 bases identical to TRBD2. Germline V gene data show CDR1 as MGHRA and CDR2 as YSYEKL. V shed 0 bases and J 3 bases; nucleotides not matched to a gene: 6. The CDR3 totals 16 residues. Here the CDR3 reads CASSQDPRAGEETQYF. For the CDR3, the DNA is TGCGCCAGCAGCCAAGACCCCAGAGCGGGAGAAGAGACCCAGTACTTC.

The V and J genes are TRBV20-1 and TRBJ2-3; TRBD1 aligns across 11 bases. This CDR3 spans 15 amino acids. V gave up 5 bases and J gave up 3 bases; unmatched junction bases: 7. CDR1 DFQATT and CDR2 SNEGSKA come from the germline V gene (reference sequence). CDR3 amino acids: CSAAGTGGGTDTQYF. CDR3 nucleotides: TGCAGTGCTGCCGGGACAGGGGGAGGAACAGATACGCAGTATTTT.

The chain uses TRBV9 and TRBJ2-1; TRBD2 agrees at 10 bases. This CDR3 comprises 20 residues. V was clipped by 4 bases and J by 4 bases; unmatched bases: 20. Germline CDR1 is SGDLS and CDR2 is YYNGEE. The CDR3 loop reads CASSHTEREGVWETYNEQFF. The CDR3 nucleotides are TGTGCCAGCAGCCATACTGAGCGGGAGGGAGTTTGGGAAACGTACAATGAGCAGTTCTTC. The full variable domain, in which reference TRBV9 and TRBJ2-1 provide the parts outside the CDR3, is DSGVTQTPKHLITATGQRVTLRCSPRSGDLSVYWYQQSLDQGLQFLIQYYNGEERAKGNILERFSAQQFPDLHSELNLSSLELGDSALYFCASSHTEREGVWETYNEQFFGPGTRLTVL.

The J gene is TRBJ2-5, the V gene TRBV7-9; TRBD1 agrees at 7 bases. The V and J ends lost 7 bases and 0 bases, in that order; junction bases with no gene match: 8. CDR1 is SEHNR, CDR2 FQNEAQ, per germline (reference sequence). The CDR3 consists of 15 residues. CDR3 sequence: CASTIGTAYQETQYF. DNA for the CDR3: TGTGCCAGCACCATTGGGACAGCTTACCAAGAGACCCAGTACTTC.

The chain employs TRBV5-1 and TRBJ2-1, with 8 bases identical to TRBD2. Germline V lookup: CDR1 SGHRS, CDR2 YFSETQ. Trimming at V came to 0 bases and at J to 7 bases, leaving 6 bases not matched to a gene. The CDR3 covers 15 residues. CDR3 sequence (DNA): TGCGCCAGCAGCTTGGAGGGACTAGGACGGAATGAGCAGTTCTTC. Amino acids: CASSLEGLGRNEQFF.

This clonotype was counted between two and nine times. CDR3 sequence (DNA): TGCGCCAGCAGCCAATTACAGGGGGCGCGGACTGAAGCTTTCTTT. It specifies CASSQLQGARTEAFF. This chain links TRBV4-1 with TRBJ1-1; TRBD1 aligns across 9 bases. CDR1 MGHRA and CDR2 YSYEKL come from the germline V gene. CDR3 length equals 15 residues. V was pared by 2 bases and J by 5 bases, with 6 bases of the junction left unmatched.

The rearrangement joins TRBV5-1 to TRBJ2-5; D tentatively fits TRBD1 or TRBD2 (6 bases each). The V end lost 3 bases, the J end lost 5 bases, and 11 bases lay between the germline ends. The CDR3 totals 13 residues. Germline V gene data show CDR1 as SGHRS and CDR2 as YFSETQ. The CDR3 reads CASSSGARETQYF. DNA for the CDR3: TGCGCCAGCAGCTCGGGGGCGCGGGAGACCCAGTACTTC.

The V and J genes are TRBV7-9 and TRBJ1-1, with D tentatively TRBD1 (5 bases). Trimming took 2 bases from V and 5 from J, leaving 12 bases between them. This CDR3 contains 14 residues. Germline CDR1 reads SEHNR; CDR2 reads FQNEAQ (reference sequence). The CDR3 DNA follows: TGTGCCAGCAGCTTACTTCCAGAGGGGACTGAAGCTTTCTTT. This translates into CASSLLPEGTEAFF.

This clonotype showed up just a few times. The rearrangement joins TRBV20-1 to TRBJ2-5; D not certain. The ends were cut back, 5 bases at V and 9 bases at J, with 7 bases in the middle. CDR1 and CDR2 (germline): DFQATT, SNEGSKA (reference sequence). The CDR3 has 9 residues. CDR3 sequence reads: CSAGRAQYF. As DNA, the CDR3 is TGCAGTGCTGGCCGCGCCCAGTACTTC.

The V and J genes are TRBV7-9 and TRBJ2-1, with 7 bases aligning to TRBD2. V trimming: 5 bases; J trimming: 4 bases; junction bases outside the gene matches: 8. The CDR3 is made up of 15 amino acids. Germline lookup yields CDR1 SEHNR and CDR2 FQNEAQ (reference sequence). CDR3 DNA: TGTGCCAGCAGCAAAACTGGCGGGGGATACAATGAGCAGTTCTTC. Translating gives CASSKTGGGYNEQFF. Full variable domain (missing parts from reference TRBV7-9 and TRBJ2-1): DTGVSQNPRHKITKRGQNVTFRCDPISEHNRLYWYRQTLGQGPEFLTYFQNEAQLEKSRLLSDRFSAERPKGSFSTLEIQRTEQGDSAMYLCASSKTGGGYNEQFFGPGTRLTVL.

The chain links TRBV9 to TRBJ1-2; D may be TRBD1 (5 bases). The CDR3 sequence is 16 residues long. Germline lookup yields CDR1 SGDLS and CDR2 YYNGEE. Between the trimmed V and J ends, which lost 4 bases and 4 bases, there was a span of 20 bases. CDR3 amino acids: CASSPIGTKMGYGYTF. The CDR3 DNA follows: TGTGCCAGCAGCCCCATAGGGACCAAAATGGGCTATGGCTACACCTTC. Complete variable domain (other parts from reference TRBV9 and TRBJ1-2): DSGVTQTPKHLITATGQRVTLRCSPRSGDLSVYWYQQSLDQGLQFLIQYYNGEERAKGNILERFSAQQFPDLHSELNLSSLELGDSALYFCASSPIGTKMGYGYTFGSGTRLTVV.

Only a few counts were recorded for this clonotype. The chain links TRBV9 to TRBJ2-7; 7 bases align to TRBD1. CDR1 and CDR2 from the germline V gene are SGDLS and YYNGEE. This CDR3 is 15 amino acids long. J lost 0 bases, V lost 4 bases, and 7 bases had no gene match. This CDR3 is CASSPTTGSSYEQYF. The CDR3 DNA reads TGTGCCAGCAGCCCAACGACAGGGAGCTCCTACGAGCAGTACTTC. Using reference TRBV9 and TRBJ2-7 for the parts outside the CDR3, the full variable domain is DSGVTQTPKHLITATGQRVTLRCSPRSGDLSVYWYQQSLDQGLQFLIQYYNGEERAKGNILERFSAQQFPDLHSELNLSSLELGDSALYFCASSPTTGSSYEQYFGPGTRLTVT.

This chain joins TRBV9 and TRBJ2-1; 8 nucleotides agree with TRBD2. CDR1 and CDR2 from the germline V gene are SGDLS and YYNGEE. The CDR3 contains 15 residues. Trimming removed 4 bases from V and 8 bases from J; junction bases left unmatched: 11. CDR3 sequence: CASSLSGSISHEQFF. CDR3 nucleotides: TGTGCCAGCAGCTTAAGCGGGAGTATCTCCCATGAGCAGTTCTTC.

V gene TRBV4-1 combines with J gene TRBJ2-7, with D possibly called TRBD1 or TRBD2 (5 bases each). The ends were cut back, 0 bases at V and 2 bases at J, with 11 bases in the middle. The germline V gene has CDR1 MGHRA and CDR2 YSYEKL. The CDR3 is made up of 15 amino acids. This chain's CDR3 is CASSQEYGATYEQYF. The CDR3 nucleotides read TGCGCCAGCAGCCAAGAATACGGGGCGACCTACGAGCAGTACTTC.

Of note for this clonotype: One base away lies a much larger clone, so this may be a sequencing read error. This chain connects TRBV3-1 to TRBJ2-7; D uncertain. V lost 3 bases and J lost 3, with 3 bases in between. In germline, CDR1 is LGHDT, CDR2 YNNKEL (reference sequence). The CDR3 loop spans 11 amino acids. In DNA form, the CDR3 reads TGTGCCAGCAGCCAGATCTACGAGCAGTACTTC. Its protein product is CASSQIYEQYF.